This T cell receptor beta chain was sequenced during a study of blood T cells in healthy people across ages. Study-wide background: With template switching, about one barcoded beta molecule was captured per two T cells. Study results and caveats: Naive T cell percentage showed a strong correlation with TCR beta diversity.

The ends lost 8 bases at V and 4 bases at J; junction bases unmatched: 7. This CDR3 contains 15 residues. Germline lookup yields CDR1 SGHVS and CDR2 FQNEAQ. Using a J-beta primer mix together with a sample-barcoded 5' primer, a second PCR was run for about 7 to 12 cycles. Each TCR beta cDNA got a 12-nucleotide random molecular identifier. Per-sample output comprised a minimum of 3 million paired-end reads containing CDR3. One entry per CDR3 protein, called by TCRdb with MiXCR from the 5' RACE reads. The repertoire consists of 1 million or so distinct CDR3 sequences, with under 55% occurring once and the leading ten covering approximately 19%. As to this clonotype: Its antigen remains unknown.

The TCR originated in a woman aged 55-75 years in good health. Sequencing input: blood. This chain connects TRBV7-8 to TRBJ2-2; 10 bases line up with TRBD2. The CDR3, as DNA: TGTGCCAGCGGCTCAGCGGGAGGGCGCACCGGGGAGCTGTTTTTT. Protein sequence: CASGSAGGRTGELFF. The whole variable domain, remainder taken from reference TRBV7-8 and TRBJ2-2, is GAGVSQSPRYKVAKRGQDVALRCDPISGHVSLFWYQQALGQGPEFLTYFQNEAQLDKSGLPSDRFFAERPEGSVSTLKIQRTQQEDSAVYLCASGSAGGRTGELFFGEGSRLTVL.